This T cell receptor beta chain was identified in a study of cytomegalovirus exposure and HLA in healthy donors. Study-level background: Genetic ancestry analysis placed around 76% of the roughly 400 donors that were genotyped in the Caucasian-associated cluster. Regarding the study as a whole: More clonal expansion characterized HLA-associated TCR beta chains than equally common others in a later analysis. It was reported in a later analysis that an Asian-associated ancestry cluster showed fewer N-insertions than the approximately 700-donor mean.

The PCR had 60 Vbeta and 13 Jbeta primers. Repertoires were generated with immunoSEQ multiplex PCR, while TCRdb's copy carries only in-frame clones and drops some. The repertoire includes about 160,000 clones, less than 90% of them detected once, and roughly 2% sits in the top ten. With regard to this clone: Its antigen is as yet unknown.

V was shortened by 0 bases and J by 6 bases, with 4 bases between the two germline ends. Germline CDR1 SGHNT, CDR2 YYREEE (reference sequence). CDR3 size: 12 residues. The source material was PBMCs. This clonotype was obtained from a woman between 18 and 29 years old in good health and CMV-seronegative. J is TRBJ1-5 and V is TRBV5-4, with D hard to call. CDR3 amino acids: CASSLDSQPQHF. CDR3 sequence (DNA): TGTGCCAGCAGCTTGGATAGTCAGCCCCAGCATTTT.